Presented here are 32 T cell receptor beta chains from one specimen sequenced in a study of blood T cell repertoires in COVID-19. Sequenced by immunoSEQ multiplex PCR; TCRdb stores in-frame clones only, minus some. This table has 140,000 or so clones, over 75% appearing once. What was sequenced was peripheral blood. The receptors originated from a woman aged 55-70 years with active COVID-19.

The chain recombines TRBV19 with TRBJ2-5; 13 bases map to TRBD2. Germline CDR1 is LNHDA and CDR2 is SQIVND (reference sequence). Germline trimming cut 5 bases from V and 5 bases from J; bases unmatched to any gene: 5. This CDR3 contains 15 residues. In DNA form, the CDR3 reads TGTGCCAGTAGTCCACTAGCGGGAGGGTGGGAGACCCAGTACTTC. Translated: CASSPLAGGWETQYF.

V is TRBV14 and J is TRBJ2-7; possible D gene TRBD1, 6 bases. The CDR3 sequence is 13 residues long. The V end was cut by 0 bases, the J end by 3 bases, with 6 bases between. Germline V gives CDR1 SGHDN, CDR2 FVKESK. The CDR3 protein is CASSQDRGYEQYF. The DNA of the CDR3 is TGTGCCAGCAGCCAAGACAGGGGCTACGAGCAGTACTTC.

The V and J genes are TRBV29-1 and TRBJ2-1; 7 bases fit TRBD1. Germline lookup yields CDR1 SQVTM and CDR2 ANQGSEA. J was trimmed by 4 bases and V by 7 bases; bases with no gene match: 10. The CDR3 totals 14 residues. This CDR3 reads CSADRTGGYNEQFF. CDR3 in DNA: TGCAGCGCCGATCGGACAGGAGGATACAATGAGCAGTTCTTC.

This chain joins TRBV19 and TRBJ2-2; TRBD1 agrees at 7 bases. Germline V gene sequence: CDR1 LNHDA, CDR2 SQIVND (reference sequence). The ends lost 5 bases at V and 5 bases at J; junction bases unmatched: 11. The CDR3 sequence is 16 residues long. The CDR3 sequence: CASSAQGVSLTGELFF. DNA of the CDR3: TGTGCCAGTAGTGCTCAGGGGGTATCTTTAACCGGGGAGCTGTTTTTT.

This chain links TRBV11-2 with TRBJ2-1; 8 bases line up with TRBD2. J lost 7 bases, V lost 4 bases, and 6 bases had no gene match. Germline CDR1 is SGHAT and CDR2 is FQNNGV. The CDR3 contains 14 residues. CDR3 DNA sequence: TGTGCCAGCAGCTCCCCTCGCGGGGGGAATGAGCAGTTCTTC. Translated: CASSSPRGGNEQFF.

J is TRBJ2-7 and V is TRBV7-2, with 8 bases lining up with TRBD1. The junction had 7 bases not matched to a gene; V was cut back by 1 base and J by 5 bases. The CDR3 sequence is 15 residues long. Germline-derived CDR1 and CDR2 are SGHTA and FQGNSA. CDR3 loop: CASSLVWTGNHEQYF. The CDR3 coding sequence is TGTGCCAGCAGCTTAGTATGGACAGGGAACCACGAGCAGTACTTC.

The chain is built from TRBV7-2 and TRBJ2-7; the D gene is possibly TRBD1 (6 bases). The CDR3 runs 16 residues. V lost 5 bases and J 3 bases, leaving 20 bases between the germline ends. Per germline, CDR1 SGHTA and CDR2 FQGNSA. CDR3 sequence (DNA): TGTGCCAGCAGCCCTCGGAGTTCACAGGGTAACTACGAGCAGTACTTC. Encoded protein: CASSPRSSQGNYEQYF. Combining the CDR3 with reference TRBV7-2 and TRBJ2-7 gives the whole variable domain GAGVSQSPSNKVTEKGKDVELRCDPISGHTALYWYRQSLGQGLEFLIYFQGNSAPDKSGLPSDRFSAERTGGSVSTLTIQRTQQEDSAVYLCASSPRSSQGNYEQYFGPGTRLTVT.

The chain recombines TRBV27 with TRBJ2-3, with 9 bases that match TRBD2. With 7 bases clipped from V and 3 bases from J, the junction kept 8 bases outside the gene matches. The CDR3 is 15 amino acids. Per the germline V gene, CDR1 is MNHEY and CDR2 is SMNVEV (reference sequence). The CDR3 sequence: CASNLIAGATDTQYF. The CDR3 bases are TGTGCCAGCAACCTCATAGCGGGAGCGACAGATACGCAGTATTTT.

This chain connects TRBV19 to TRBJ1-5; TRBD1 might be the D (5 bases). Germline loops: CDR1 LNHDA, CDR2 SQIVND (reference sequence). This CDR3 spans 15 amino acids. Between the trimmed V and J ends, which lost 9 bases and 1 base, there was a span of 16 bases. As DNA, the CDR3 is TGTGCCAGCGGCCGGGGCGCGGGAAGCAATCAGCCCCAGCATTTT. It codes for CASGRGAGSNQPQHF.

V and J are TRBV7-2 and TRBJ2-5; 13 nucleotides align to TRBD2. After removal of 6 bases from V and 5 bases from J, the junction contained 6 bases not matched to a gene. The germline CDR1 and CDR2 sequences are SGHTA and FQGNSA. The length of the CDR3 is 15 residues. The CDR3 loop is CASRLLAGGPETQYF. DNA for the CDR3: TGTGCCAGCAGATTACTAGCGGGAGGGCCGGAGACCCAGTACTTC.

V gene TRBV7-8 combines with J gene TRBJ2-1, with 14 bases identical to TRBD2. This CDR3 has 16 amino acids. The V segment lost 5 bases and the J segment 2 bases; nucleotides outside the gene matches: 2. CDR1 SGHVS and CDR2 FQNEAQ come from the germline V gene. DNA of the CDR3: TGTGCCAGCAGCGCGACTAGCGGGAGGGCCTACAATGAGCAGTTCTTC. Its translation is CASSATSGRAYNEQFF.

This clone was counted a single time. This sequence joins TRBV9 and TRBJ2-5; D gene ambiguous. The germline V and J ends were trimmed by 0 bases and 5 bases, with 8 bases remaining between them. This CDR3 is built from 13 residues. CDR1 and CDR2 from the germline V gene are SGDLS and YYNGEE. The CDR3 nucleotides are TGTGCCAGCAGCGTAGATTTGAGGGAGACCCAGTACTTC. Translating gives CASSVDLRETQYF.

J is TRBJ2-7 and V is TRBV30; 14 bases are a match to TRBD2. The CDR3 consists of 15 residues. Germline values: CDR1 GTSNPN, CDR2 SVGIG (reference sequence). Germline trimming cut 1 base from V and 4 bases from J; bases unmatched to any gene: 3. CDR3 coding DNA: TGTGCCTGGAGTGAGGGACTAGCGGGAGCATACGAGCAGTACTTC. Its protein product is CAWSEGLAGAYEQYF. Looking up the rest from reference TRBV30 and TRBJ2-7 gives the full variable domain: SQTIHQWPATLVQPVGSPLSLECTVEGTSNPNLYWYRQAAGRGLQLLFYSVGIGQISSEVPQNLSASRPQDRQFILSSKKLLLSDSGFYLCAWSEGLAGAYEQYFGPGTRLTVT.

This chain links TRBV19 with TRBJ1-5, with TRBD1 matching over 8 bases. The V and J ends lost 0 bases and 2 bases, in that order; junction bases with no gene match: 6. Germline lookup yields CDR1 LNHDA and CDR2 SQIVND (reference sequence). The CDR3 contains 17 residues. Here the CDR3 DNA reads TGTGCCAGTAGTATAGATACCCGGACAGGGCGCAATCAGCCCCAGCATTTT. It is translated as CASSIDTRTGRNQPQHF.

The CDR3 reads CASSSPYPEGAGDKNIQYF. As DNA, the CDR3 is TGTGCCAGCAGCTCACCTTACCCCGAGGGAGCGGGGGACAAAAACATTCAGTACTTC. The gene calls are TRBV7-9 and TRBJ2-4, with 8 bases that match TRBD2. V shed 4 bases, J shed 3 bases, and the junction held 17 bases outside the gene matches. This CDR3 region has 19 residues. CDR1 is SEHNR and CDR2 is FQNEAQ in the germline V gene (reference sequence).

V gene TRBV7-3 combines with J gene TRBJ2-7; TRBD1 aligns across 9 bases. This CDR3 region has 15 residues. CDR1 and CDR2 from the germline V gene are SGHTA and FQGTGA. J gave up 5 bases and V 5 bases, and 10 bases lay outside the gene matches. CDR3 residues: CASSASGTGIDEQYF. The CDR3 DNA reads TGTGCCAGCAGCGCCTCCGGGACAGGGATTGACGAGCAGTACTTC.

This chain uses TRBV28 with TRBJ2-4; TRBD1 is a possible D gene (5 bases). This CDR3 comprises 14 residues. In germline, CDR1 is MDHEN, CDR2 SYDVKM. Trimming took off 7 bases at V and 8 bases at J, with 18 bases between the two ends. CDR3 in DNA: TGTGCCAGCACAAACTTGAACCAGGGTGACATTCAGTACTTC. Translated: CASTNLNQGDIQYF.

J is TRBJ2-5 and V is TRBV3-1 (or the pseudogene TRBV3-2); 7 bases agree with TRBD2. J lost 9 bases, V lost 2 bases, and 9 bases had no gene match. The CDR3 has 14 residues. Germline values: CDR1 LGHDT, CDR2 YNNKEL (reference sequence). The CDR3 sequence: CASSQRAGLRAQYF. The CDR3 DNA is TGTGCCAGCAGCCAAAGAGCGGGACTAAGGGCCCAGTACTTC.

The V gene is TRBV30, the J gene TRBJ1-2, with a possible D match to TRBD1 (5 bases). The CDR3 is 13 amino acids. The germline V gene has CDR1 GTSNPN and CDR2 SVGIG (reference sequence). V lost 0 bases and J 5 bases, leaving 10 bases between the germline ends. The CDR3 region is CAWSVAGLYGYTF. DNA of the CDR3: TGTGCCTGGAGTGTGGCGGGGCTTTATGGCTACACCTTC.

The chain recombines TRBV18 with TRBJ2-7; 7 nucleotides align to TRBD1. V gave up 5 bases and J gave up 0 bases; unmatched junction bases: 7. CDR3 length: 15 residues. In germline, CDR1 is KGHSH, CDR2 LQKENI. The CDR3 DNA is TGTGCCAGCTCAGCAGGGGGTGCCGGCTCCTACGAGCAGTACTTC. This gives the protein CASSAGGAGSYEQYF.

The rearrangement uses TRBV2 and TRBJ2-6, with a tentative D call TRBD2 (6 bases). Germline CDR1 and CDR2: SNHLY and FYNNEI. The CDR3 is 17 amino acids. The V end lost 11 bases, the J end lost 0 bases, and 20 bases lay between the germline ends. The CDR3, as DNA: TGTGCCGGGAAAATGGGACTTGCTGCCTCTGGGGCCAACGTCCTGACTTTC. It yields the protein CAGKMGLAASGANVLTF. Full variable domain (remainder filled in from reference TRBV2 and TRBJ2-6): EPEVTQTPSHQVTQMGQEVILRCVPISNHLYFYWYRQILGQKVEFLVSFYNNEISEKSEIFDDQFSVERPDGSNFTLKIRSTKLEDSAMYFCAGKMGLAASGANVLTFGAGSRLTVL.

This chain joins TRBV7-6 and TRBJ2-7; 12 positions agree with TRBD2. J gave up 9 bases and V 5 bases, and 8 bases lay outside the gene matches. Germline CDR1 reads SGHVS; CDR2 reads FNYEAQ. CDR3 length: 14 residues. The CDR3 coding sequence is TGTGCCAGCAGCCCTGGACTAGCGGGAACAGGGCAGTACTTC. Protein product: CASSPGLAGTGQYF. Complete variable domain (other parts from reference TRBV7-6 and TRBJ2-7): GAGVSQSPRYKVTKRGQDVALRCDPISGHVSLYWYRQALGQGPEFLTYFNYEAQQDKSGLPNDRFSAERPEGSISTLTIQRTEQRDSAMYRCASSPGLAGTGQYFGPGTRLTVT.

This clone came up a few times. The chain couples TRBV6-6 to TRBJ1-2, with TRBD1 matching over 8 bases. CDR3 length equals 12 residues. V shed 6 bases, J shed 3 bases, and the junction held 0 bases outside the gene matches. Germline assignment: CDR1 MNHNY and CDR2 SVGAGI (reference sequence). CDR3 loop: CASRTGDYGYTF. CDR3 DNA: TGTGCCAGCAGGACAGGGGACTATGGCTACACCTTC.

This clone occurred a few times. V is TRBV28 and J is TRBJ1-5, with 7 bases matching TRBD1. The CDR3 loop spans 18 amino acids. The V gene's germline CDR1 is MDHEN and CDR2 SYDVKM. Losses at the gene ends were 6 bases for V and 2 bases for J; bases not matched to a gene: 16. The CDR3: CASSLGRTGQGGNQPQHF. CDR3 nucleotide sequence: TGTGCCAGCAGCCTAGGGAGGACAGGACAAGGGGGCAATCAGCCCCAGCATTTT.

This rearrangement joins TRBV28 to TRBJ2-5, with D tentatively TRBD1 (6 bases). Trimming pared 6 bases from V and 1 base from J, leaving 12 bases between. Germline lookup yields CDR1 MDHEN and CDR2 SYDVKM. The CDR3 is 14 residues long. The CDR3 DNA sequence: TGTGCCAGCAGCCTACCAGGGGCCCAAGAGACCCAGTACTTC. Translation gives CASSLPGAQETQYF.

The chain carries TRBV6-4 and TRBJ2-3; maybe TRBD2 (6 bases). The CDR3 consists of 15 residues. Trimming pared 3 bases from V and 3 bases from J, leaving 13 bases between. In germline, CDR1 is MRHNA, CDR2 SNTAGT. The CDR3, as DNA: TGTGCCAGCAGTGATACGGGACTCCTGACAGATACGCAGTATTTT. Its protein is CASSDTGLLTDTQYF.

This CDR3 is CASSYYWGLNTEAFF. The CDR3 coding sequence is TGTGCCAGCAGTTACTACTGGGGCCTGAACACTGAAGCTTTCTTT. The gene calls are TRBV6-2 or TRBV6-3 and TRBJ1-1, with TRBD1 as a possible D gene (5 bases). Looked up from germline, CDR1 is MNHEY and CDR2 is SVGEGT. V was trimmed by 1 base and J by 0 bases, leaving 9 bases between them. This CDR3 is built from 15 residues.

This chain uses TRBV20-1 with TRBJ2-7; D gene uncertain. The CDR3 loop spans 11 amino acids. The V gene lost 6 bases and the J gene lost 6 bases, with 12 bases spanning the gap. From germline, CDR1 is DFQATT and CDR2 SNEGSKA (reference sequence). CDR3 loop: CSATIPSEQYF. The CDR3, as DNA: TGCAGTGCCACAATCCCCAGCGAGCAGTACTTC.

This rearrangement joins TRBV28 to TRBJ2-1; TRBD2 matches at 16 bases. J lost 6 bases, V lost 3 bases, and 5 bases had no gene match. Germline V lookup: CDR1 MDHEN, CDR2 SYDVKM. The CDR3 sequence is 17 residues long. The CDR3 DNA sequence: TGTGCCAGCAGTTTGGGACTAGCGGGAGGGCCTCCCAATGAGCAGTTCTTC. Translation: CASSLGLAGGPPNEQFF.

For the CDR3, the DNA is TGTGCCACCAGCAGAACCGGGACACCTAATCAGCCCCAGCATTTT. Amino acid sequence: CATSRTGTPNQPQHF. This sequence joins TRBV15 and TRBJ1-5; maybe TRBD1 (6 bases). The V end was cut by 2 bases, the J end by 4 bases, with 12 bases between. The CDR3 runs 15 residues. Germline CDR1 is LNHNV and CDR2 is YYDKDF (reference sequence).

This clone was detected only once. The chain is built from TRBV4-3 and TRBJ2-1; D not certain. This CDR3 comprises 10 residues. The V end lost 4 bases, the J end lost 10 bases, and 5 bases lay between the germline ends. CDR1 and CDR2 from the germline V gene are LGHNA and YSLEER. DNA of the CDR3: TGCGCCAGCAGCCGGCCCGAGCAGTTCTTC. Protein: CASSRPEQFF.

CDR3 nucleotide sequence: TGTGCCACGCGGGGGTCCGGGGAAAAACTGTTTTTT. Protein: CATRGSGEKLFF. V and J are TRBV19 and TRBJ1-4, with D possibly being TRBD1 (5 bases). The germline CDR1 and CDR2 sequences are LNHDA and SQIVND (reference sequence). CDR3 size: 12 residues. V shed 10 bases and J shed 8 bases, with 14 bases lying between them.